This T cell receptor beta chain comes out of a study of chemoradiotherapy in HPV16-positive cancers. Sequenced by immunoSEQ multiplex PCR; TCRdb stores in-frame clones only, minus some. The table shows fewer than 6,000 clones, with roughly 90% occurring only once. CDR1 is SEHNR, CDR2 FQNEAQ, per germline (reference sequence). There are 13 residues in the CDR3. The junction had 9 bases not matched to a gene; V was cut back by 5 bases and J by 12 bases. This clone has a single count. Sequencing was performed on tumor tissue, taken from a patient who underwent chemoradiotherapy. The sequence was obtained from a human donor with HPV-associated anogenital cancer. The chain joins TRBV7-9 to TRBJ2-1; 8 positions agree with TRBD1. CDR3 loop: CASSHDRTGLQFF. The CDR3 bases are TGTGCCAGCAGCCACGACCGGACAGGGCTGCAGTTCTTC.